This T cell receptor (beta chain) appears in the sequencing data of a study of metastatic and nonmetastatic thyroid tumors. For the study at large: Malignant thyroid and benign thyroid patients provided blood and tumor or nodule tissue whose repertoires were compared. Whole-study results and caveats: For both blood and tumor, malignant thyroid tumors reportedly showed significantly higher TCR beta diversity than benign nodules did.

No treatment had been given to any patient before thyroid surgery. This clone has at least ten counts. What it recognizes is unknown. Original analysis: Built for papillary thyroid cancer, a distant-metastasis classifier drew on CDR3 differences across clinicopathological groups. TCRdb redid the clone calls on the PCR reads using MiXCR. TCRdb, rather than the study authors, made the V and J calls. The table has approximately 16,000 clones, 9.5% to 15% seen once. The CDR3 loop spans 15 amino acids. Germline loops: CDR1 LGHNA, CDR2 YNFKEQ. V was clipped by 8 bases and J by 2 bases, with 19 bases between them.

The specimen was tumor tissue. The sequence was collected from a female donor with papillary thyroid cancer or a benign thyroid nodule (not recorded which). Some clones in this sample may be carry-over from other donors' samples. The chain is built from TRBV4-2 and TRBJ2-7, with D possibly being TRBD2 (7 bases). The CDR3 here is CASGPLGGDTYEQYF. CDR3 nucleotides: TGTGCCAGCGGGCCGCTGGGGGGGGACACCTACGAGCAGTACTTC.